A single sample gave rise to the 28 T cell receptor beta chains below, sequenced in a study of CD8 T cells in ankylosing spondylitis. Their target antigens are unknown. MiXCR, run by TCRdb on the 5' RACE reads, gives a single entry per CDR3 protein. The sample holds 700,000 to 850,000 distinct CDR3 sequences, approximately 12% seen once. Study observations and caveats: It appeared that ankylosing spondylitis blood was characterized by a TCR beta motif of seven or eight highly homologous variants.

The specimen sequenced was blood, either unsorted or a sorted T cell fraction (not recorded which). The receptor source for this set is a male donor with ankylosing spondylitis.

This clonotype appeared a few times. The CDR3 coding sequence is TGTGCCAGCAGCCCAGGAATGTTGGACTATGGCTACACCTTC. Protein: CASSPGMLDYGYTF. The rearrangement uses TRBV7-9 and TRBJ1-2; D is unresolved. CDR1 and CDR2 from the germline V gene are SEHNR and FQNEAQ (reference sequence). CDR3 length equals 14 residues. Trimming cost V 5 bases and J 3 bases, with 13 bases left between them.

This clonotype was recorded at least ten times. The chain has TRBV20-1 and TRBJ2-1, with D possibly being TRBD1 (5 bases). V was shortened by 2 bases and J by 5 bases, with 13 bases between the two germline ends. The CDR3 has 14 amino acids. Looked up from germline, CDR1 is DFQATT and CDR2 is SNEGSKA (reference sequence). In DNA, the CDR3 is TGCAGTGCTAGACGGGCAGGGCTGGACAATGAGCAGTTCTTC. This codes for CSARRAGLDNEQFF.

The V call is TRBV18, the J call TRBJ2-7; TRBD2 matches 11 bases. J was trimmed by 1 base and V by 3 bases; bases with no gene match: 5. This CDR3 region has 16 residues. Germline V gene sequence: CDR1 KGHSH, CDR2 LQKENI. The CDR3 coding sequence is TGTGCCAGCTCACCCCGGACTAGCGGGCTGTCCTACGAGCAGTACTTC. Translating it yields CASSPRTSGLSYEQYF.

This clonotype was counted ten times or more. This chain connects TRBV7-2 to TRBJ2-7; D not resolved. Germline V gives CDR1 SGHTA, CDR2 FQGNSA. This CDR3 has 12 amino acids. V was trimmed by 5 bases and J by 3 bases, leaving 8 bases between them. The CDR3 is CASSRSYYEQYF. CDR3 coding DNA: TGTGCCAGCAGCCGCTCGTACTACGAGCAGTACTTC.

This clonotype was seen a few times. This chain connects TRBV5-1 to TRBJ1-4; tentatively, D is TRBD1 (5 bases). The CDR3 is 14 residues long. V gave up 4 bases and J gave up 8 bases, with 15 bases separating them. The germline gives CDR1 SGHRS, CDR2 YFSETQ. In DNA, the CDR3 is TGCGCCAGCAGCCCGGCAGTGGGGGTGGAAAAACTGTTTTTT. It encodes CASSPAVGVEKLFF.

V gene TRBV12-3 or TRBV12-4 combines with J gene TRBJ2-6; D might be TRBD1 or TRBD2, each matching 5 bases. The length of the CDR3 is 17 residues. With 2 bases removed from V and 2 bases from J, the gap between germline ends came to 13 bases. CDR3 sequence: CASSLHPGSAGANVLTF. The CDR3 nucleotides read TGTGCCAGCAGTTTACATCCAGGGAGTGCTGGGGCCAACGTCCTGACTTTC.

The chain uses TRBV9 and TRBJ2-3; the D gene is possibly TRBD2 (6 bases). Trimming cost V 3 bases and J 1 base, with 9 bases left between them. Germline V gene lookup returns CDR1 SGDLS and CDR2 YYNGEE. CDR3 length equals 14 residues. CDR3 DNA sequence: TGTGCCAGCAGCGGGGACTCCCGCACAGATACGCAGTATTTT. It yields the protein CASSGDSRTDTQYF.

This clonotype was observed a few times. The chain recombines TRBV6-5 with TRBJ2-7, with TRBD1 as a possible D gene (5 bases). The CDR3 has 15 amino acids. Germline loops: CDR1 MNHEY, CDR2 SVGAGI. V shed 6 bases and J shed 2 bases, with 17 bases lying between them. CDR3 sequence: CASSSSWGLTYEQYF. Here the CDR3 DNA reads TGTGCCAGCAGCTCCTCCTGGGGCCTCACCTACGAGCAGTACTTC.

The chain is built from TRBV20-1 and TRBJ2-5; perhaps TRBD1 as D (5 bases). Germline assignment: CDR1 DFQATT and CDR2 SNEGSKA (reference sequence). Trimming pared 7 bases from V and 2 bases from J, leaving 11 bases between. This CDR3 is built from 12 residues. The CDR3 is CSVQVEQETQYF. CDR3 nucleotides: TGCAGTGTACAGGTGGAGCAAGAGACCCAGTACTTC.

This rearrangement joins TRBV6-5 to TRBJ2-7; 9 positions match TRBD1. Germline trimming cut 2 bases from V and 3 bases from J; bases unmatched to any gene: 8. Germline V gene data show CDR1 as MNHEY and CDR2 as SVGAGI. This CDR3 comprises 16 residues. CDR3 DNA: TGTGCCAGCAGTTACCGGATGGGACAGGGACGCTACGAGCAGTACTTC. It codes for CASSYRMGQGRYEQYF.

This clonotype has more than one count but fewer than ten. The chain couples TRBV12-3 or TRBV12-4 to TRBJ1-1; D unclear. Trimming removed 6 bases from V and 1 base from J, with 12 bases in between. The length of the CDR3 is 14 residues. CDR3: CASRSKGRNTEAFF. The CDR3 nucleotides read TGTGCCAGCAGGTCGAAGGGAAGGAACACTGAAGCTTTCTTT.

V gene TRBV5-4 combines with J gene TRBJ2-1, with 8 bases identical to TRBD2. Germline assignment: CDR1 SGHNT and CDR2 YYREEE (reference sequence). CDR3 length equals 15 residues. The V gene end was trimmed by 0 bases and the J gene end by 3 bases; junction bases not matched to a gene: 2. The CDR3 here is CASSLASGGYNEQFF. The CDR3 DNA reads TGTGCCAGCAGCTTGGCCAGCGGGGGCTACAATGAGCAGTTCTTC.

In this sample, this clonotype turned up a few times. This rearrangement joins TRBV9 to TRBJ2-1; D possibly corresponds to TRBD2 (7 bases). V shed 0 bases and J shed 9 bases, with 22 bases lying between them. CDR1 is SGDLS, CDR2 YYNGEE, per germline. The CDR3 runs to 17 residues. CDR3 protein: CASSVVVGGGASGEQFF. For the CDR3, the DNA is TGTGCCAGCAGCGTAGTGGTAGGAGGGGGGGCCTCTGGTGAGCAGTTCTTC.

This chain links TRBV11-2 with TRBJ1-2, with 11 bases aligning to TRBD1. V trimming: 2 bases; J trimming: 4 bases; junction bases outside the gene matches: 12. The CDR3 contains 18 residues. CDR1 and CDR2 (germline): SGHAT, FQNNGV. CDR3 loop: CASSLLGPGQGAVYGYTF. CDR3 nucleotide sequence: TGTGCCAGCAGCTTACTAGGTCCTGGACAGGGGGCGGTCTATGGCTACACCTTC.

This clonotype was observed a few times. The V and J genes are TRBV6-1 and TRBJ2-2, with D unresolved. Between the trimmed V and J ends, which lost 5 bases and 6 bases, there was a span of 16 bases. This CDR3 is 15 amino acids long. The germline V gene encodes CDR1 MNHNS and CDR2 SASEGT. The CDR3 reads CASSHKKRAAGELFF. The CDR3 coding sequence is TGTGCCAGCAGTCATAAAAAAAGGGCCGCCGGGGAGCTGTTTTTT.

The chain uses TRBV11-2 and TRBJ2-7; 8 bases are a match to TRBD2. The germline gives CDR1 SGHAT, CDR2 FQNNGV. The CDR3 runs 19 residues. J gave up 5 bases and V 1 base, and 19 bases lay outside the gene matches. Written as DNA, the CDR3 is TGTGCCAGCAGCTTAGGGAAATGGGCTAGCGGGCAGCTGTTCCACGAGCAGTACTTC. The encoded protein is CASSLGKWASGQLFHEQYF. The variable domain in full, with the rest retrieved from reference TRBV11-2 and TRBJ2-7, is EAGVAQSPRYKIIEKRQSVAFWCNPISGHATLYWYQQILGQGPKLLIQFQNNGVVDDSQLPKDRFSAERLKGVDSTLKIQPAKLEDSAVYLCASSLGKWASGQLFHEQYFGPGTRLTVT.

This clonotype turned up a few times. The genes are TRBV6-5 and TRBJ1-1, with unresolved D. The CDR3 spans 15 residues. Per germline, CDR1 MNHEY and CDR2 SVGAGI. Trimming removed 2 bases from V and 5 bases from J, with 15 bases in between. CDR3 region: CASSYQSALGTEAFF. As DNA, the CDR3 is TGTGCCAGCAGTTACCAGTCGGCCCTAGGGACTGAAGCTTTCTTT.

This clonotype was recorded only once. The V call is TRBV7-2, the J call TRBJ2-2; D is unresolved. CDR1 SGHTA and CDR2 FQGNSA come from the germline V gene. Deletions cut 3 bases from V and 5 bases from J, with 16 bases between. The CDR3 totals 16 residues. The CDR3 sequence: CASSFGVLELTGELFF. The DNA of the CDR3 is TGTGCCAGCAGCTTTGGGGTATTGGAGTTAACCGGGGAGCTGTTTTTT.

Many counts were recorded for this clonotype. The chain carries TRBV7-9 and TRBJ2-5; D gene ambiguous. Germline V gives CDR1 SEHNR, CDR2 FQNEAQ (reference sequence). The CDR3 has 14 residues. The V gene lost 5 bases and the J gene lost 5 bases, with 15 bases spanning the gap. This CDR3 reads CASSMGVYTETQYF. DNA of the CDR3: TGTGCCAGCAGCATGGGTGTGTATACGGAGACCCAGTACTTC.

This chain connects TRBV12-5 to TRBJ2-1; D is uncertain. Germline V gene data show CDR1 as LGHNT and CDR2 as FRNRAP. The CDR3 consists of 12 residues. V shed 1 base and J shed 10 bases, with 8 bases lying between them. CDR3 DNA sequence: TGTGCTAGTGGTTTGGGTGGTCGAGAGCAGTTCTTC. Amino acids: CASGLGGREQFF.

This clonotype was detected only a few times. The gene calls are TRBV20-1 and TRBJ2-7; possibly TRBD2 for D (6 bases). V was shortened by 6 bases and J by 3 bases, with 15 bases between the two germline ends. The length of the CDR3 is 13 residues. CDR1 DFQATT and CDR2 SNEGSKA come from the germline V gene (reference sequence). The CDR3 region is CSAPGRRNYEQYF. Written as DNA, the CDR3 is TGCAGTGCCCCGGGGAGGCGAAACTACGAGCAGTACTTC.

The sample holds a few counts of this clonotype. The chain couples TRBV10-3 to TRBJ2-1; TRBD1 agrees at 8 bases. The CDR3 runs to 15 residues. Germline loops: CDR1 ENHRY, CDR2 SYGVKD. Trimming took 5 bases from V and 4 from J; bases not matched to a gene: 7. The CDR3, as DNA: TGTGCCATCAGTCTAGACAGGGGTCTTTACAATGAGCAGTTCTTC. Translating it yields CAISLDRGLYNEQFF.

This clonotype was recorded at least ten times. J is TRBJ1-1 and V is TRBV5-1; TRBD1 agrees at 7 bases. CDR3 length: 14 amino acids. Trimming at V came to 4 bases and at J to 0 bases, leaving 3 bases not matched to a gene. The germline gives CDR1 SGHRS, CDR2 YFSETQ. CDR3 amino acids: CASSIGQVNTEAFF. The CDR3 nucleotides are TGCGCCAGCAGCATAGGACAGGTGAACACTGAAGCTTTCTTT.

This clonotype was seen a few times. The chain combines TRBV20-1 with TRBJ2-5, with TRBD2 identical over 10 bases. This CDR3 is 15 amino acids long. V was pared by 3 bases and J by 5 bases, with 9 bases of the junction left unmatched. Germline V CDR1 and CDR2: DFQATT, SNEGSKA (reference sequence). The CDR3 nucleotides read TGCAGTGCTAGGAAAGCGGGAGGGCCTGGGGAGACCCAGTACTTC. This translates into CSARKAGGPGETQYF.

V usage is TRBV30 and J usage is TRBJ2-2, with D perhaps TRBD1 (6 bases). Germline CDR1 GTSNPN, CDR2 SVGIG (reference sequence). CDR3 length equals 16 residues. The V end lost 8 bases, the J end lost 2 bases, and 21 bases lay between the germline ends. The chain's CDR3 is CAAHQGPTKNTGELFF. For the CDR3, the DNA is TGTGCCGCCCATCAGGGGCCCACTAAAAACACCGGGGAGCTGTTTTTT.

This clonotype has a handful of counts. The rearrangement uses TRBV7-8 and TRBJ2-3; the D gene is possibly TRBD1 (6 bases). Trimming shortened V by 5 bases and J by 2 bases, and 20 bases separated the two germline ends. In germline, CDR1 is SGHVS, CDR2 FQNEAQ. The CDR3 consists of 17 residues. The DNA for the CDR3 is TGTGCCAGCAGCGCTAAGTTCAGGGGATCTGACACAGATACGCAGTATTTT. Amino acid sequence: CASSAKFRGSDTDTQYF. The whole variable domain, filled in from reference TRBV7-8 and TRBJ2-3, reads GAGVSQSPRYKVAKRGQDVALRCDPISGHVSLFWYQQALGQGPEFLTYFQNEAQLDKSGLPSDRFFAERPEGSVSTLKIQRTQQEDSAVYLCASSAKFRGSDTDTQYFGPGTRLTVL.

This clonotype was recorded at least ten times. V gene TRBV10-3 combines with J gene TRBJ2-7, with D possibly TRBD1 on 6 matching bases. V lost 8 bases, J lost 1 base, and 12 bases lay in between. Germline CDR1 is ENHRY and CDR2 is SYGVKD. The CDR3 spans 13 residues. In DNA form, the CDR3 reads TGTGCCATCGGACGGGACAAGTCCTACGAGCAGTACTTC. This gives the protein CAIGRDKSYEQYF.

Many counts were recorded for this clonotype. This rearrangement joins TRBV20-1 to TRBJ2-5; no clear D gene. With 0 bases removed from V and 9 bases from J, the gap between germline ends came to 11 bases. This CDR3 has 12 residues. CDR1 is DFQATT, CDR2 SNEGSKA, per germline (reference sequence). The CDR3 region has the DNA TGCAGTGCTAGAGACCCTGATCTCGCCCAGTACTTC. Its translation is CSARDPDLAQYF.